The clone carrying this TCR beta chain was seen many times. Its target is unknown. The data are from a study of early T cells in non-severe SARS-CoV-2 infection. Findings and caveats of the study: VDJdb matching skewed toward anti-spike CD8 responses, missing private and CD4 specificities.

Attached unique molecular identifiers marked individual cDNA molecules. Via MiXCR, TCRdb re-called the 5' RACE reads, giving one row per CDR3 protein. This repertoire shows about 63,000 distinct CDR3 sequences, about an eighth found once; its top ten account for about 4.4%. Deletions cut 0 bases from V and 10 bases from J, with 13 bases between. The germline CDR1 and CDR2 sequences are SGHDN and FVKESK. The CDR3 length is 14 residues. What was sequenced was whole blood. The chain joins TRBV14 to TRBJ2-4, with D perhaps matching TRBD2 (5 bases). The clonotype comes from an adult who was a healthcare worker with PCR-confirmed SARS-CoV-2 infection or an uninfected control (not recorded which). The CDR3 loop reads CASSQEWESGIQYF. CDR3 DNA sequence: TGTGCCAGCAGCCAAGAATGGGAGTCCGGGATTCAGTACTTC.